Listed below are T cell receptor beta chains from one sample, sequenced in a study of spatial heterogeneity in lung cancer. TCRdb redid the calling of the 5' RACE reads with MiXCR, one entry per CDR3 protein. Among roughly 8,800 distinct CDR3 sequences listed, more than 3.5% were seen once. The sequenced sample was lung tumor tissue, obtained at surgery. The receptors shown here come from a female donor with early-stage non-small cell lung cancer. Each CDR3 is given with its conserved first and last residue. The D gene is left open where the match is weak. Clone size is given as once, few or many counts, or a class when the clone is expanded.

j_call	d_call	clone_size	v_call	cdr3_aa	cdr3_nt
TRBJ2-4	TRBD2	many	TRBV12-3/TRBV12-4	CASSSTSGSGNIQYF	TGTGCCAGCAGTTCGACTAGCGGGAGTGGAAACATTCAGTACTTC
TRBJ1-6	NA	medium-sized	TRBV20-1	CSARAGTKADSPLHF	TGCAGTGCTAGAGCGGGAACAAAGGCCGATTCACCCCTCCACTTT
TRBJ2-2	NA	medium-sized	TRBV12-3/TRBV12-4	CASSLWGSGELFF	TGTGCCAGCAGTTTATGGGGATCCGGGGAGCTGTTTTTT
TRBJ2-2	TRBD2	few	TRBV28	CANSGKNTGELFF	TGTGCCAATAGCGGGAAGAACACCGGGGAGCTGTTTTTT
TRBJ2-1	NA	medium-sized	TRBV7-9	CASSLEGVGFF	TGTGCCAGCAGCTTAGAGGGAGTAGGTTTCTTC
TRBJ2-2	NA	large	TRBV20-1	CSVSRNPGTGELFF	TGCAGTGTTTCAAGGAACCCGGGAACCGGGGAGCTGTTTTTT
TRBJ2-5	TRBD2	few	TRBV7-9	CASSPGLASQETQYF	TGTGCCAGCAGCCCTGGACTAGCCTCACAAGAGACCCAGTACTTC
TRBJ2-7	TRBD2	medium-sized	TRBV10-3	CAISEIGTSGSPKTSYEQYF	TGTGCCATCAGTGAAATTGGGACTAGCGGGAGTCCTAAAACCTCCTACGAGCAGTACTTC
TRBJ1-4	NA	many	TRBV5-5	CASSLGAGDGEKLFF	TGTGCCAGCAGCTTGGGAGCGGGGGACGGGGAAAAACTGTTTTTT
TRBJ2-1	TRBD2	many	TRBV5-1	CASSLGVTSGNEQFF	TGCGCCAGCAGCTTGGGAGTGACTAGCGGTAATGAGCAGTTCTTC